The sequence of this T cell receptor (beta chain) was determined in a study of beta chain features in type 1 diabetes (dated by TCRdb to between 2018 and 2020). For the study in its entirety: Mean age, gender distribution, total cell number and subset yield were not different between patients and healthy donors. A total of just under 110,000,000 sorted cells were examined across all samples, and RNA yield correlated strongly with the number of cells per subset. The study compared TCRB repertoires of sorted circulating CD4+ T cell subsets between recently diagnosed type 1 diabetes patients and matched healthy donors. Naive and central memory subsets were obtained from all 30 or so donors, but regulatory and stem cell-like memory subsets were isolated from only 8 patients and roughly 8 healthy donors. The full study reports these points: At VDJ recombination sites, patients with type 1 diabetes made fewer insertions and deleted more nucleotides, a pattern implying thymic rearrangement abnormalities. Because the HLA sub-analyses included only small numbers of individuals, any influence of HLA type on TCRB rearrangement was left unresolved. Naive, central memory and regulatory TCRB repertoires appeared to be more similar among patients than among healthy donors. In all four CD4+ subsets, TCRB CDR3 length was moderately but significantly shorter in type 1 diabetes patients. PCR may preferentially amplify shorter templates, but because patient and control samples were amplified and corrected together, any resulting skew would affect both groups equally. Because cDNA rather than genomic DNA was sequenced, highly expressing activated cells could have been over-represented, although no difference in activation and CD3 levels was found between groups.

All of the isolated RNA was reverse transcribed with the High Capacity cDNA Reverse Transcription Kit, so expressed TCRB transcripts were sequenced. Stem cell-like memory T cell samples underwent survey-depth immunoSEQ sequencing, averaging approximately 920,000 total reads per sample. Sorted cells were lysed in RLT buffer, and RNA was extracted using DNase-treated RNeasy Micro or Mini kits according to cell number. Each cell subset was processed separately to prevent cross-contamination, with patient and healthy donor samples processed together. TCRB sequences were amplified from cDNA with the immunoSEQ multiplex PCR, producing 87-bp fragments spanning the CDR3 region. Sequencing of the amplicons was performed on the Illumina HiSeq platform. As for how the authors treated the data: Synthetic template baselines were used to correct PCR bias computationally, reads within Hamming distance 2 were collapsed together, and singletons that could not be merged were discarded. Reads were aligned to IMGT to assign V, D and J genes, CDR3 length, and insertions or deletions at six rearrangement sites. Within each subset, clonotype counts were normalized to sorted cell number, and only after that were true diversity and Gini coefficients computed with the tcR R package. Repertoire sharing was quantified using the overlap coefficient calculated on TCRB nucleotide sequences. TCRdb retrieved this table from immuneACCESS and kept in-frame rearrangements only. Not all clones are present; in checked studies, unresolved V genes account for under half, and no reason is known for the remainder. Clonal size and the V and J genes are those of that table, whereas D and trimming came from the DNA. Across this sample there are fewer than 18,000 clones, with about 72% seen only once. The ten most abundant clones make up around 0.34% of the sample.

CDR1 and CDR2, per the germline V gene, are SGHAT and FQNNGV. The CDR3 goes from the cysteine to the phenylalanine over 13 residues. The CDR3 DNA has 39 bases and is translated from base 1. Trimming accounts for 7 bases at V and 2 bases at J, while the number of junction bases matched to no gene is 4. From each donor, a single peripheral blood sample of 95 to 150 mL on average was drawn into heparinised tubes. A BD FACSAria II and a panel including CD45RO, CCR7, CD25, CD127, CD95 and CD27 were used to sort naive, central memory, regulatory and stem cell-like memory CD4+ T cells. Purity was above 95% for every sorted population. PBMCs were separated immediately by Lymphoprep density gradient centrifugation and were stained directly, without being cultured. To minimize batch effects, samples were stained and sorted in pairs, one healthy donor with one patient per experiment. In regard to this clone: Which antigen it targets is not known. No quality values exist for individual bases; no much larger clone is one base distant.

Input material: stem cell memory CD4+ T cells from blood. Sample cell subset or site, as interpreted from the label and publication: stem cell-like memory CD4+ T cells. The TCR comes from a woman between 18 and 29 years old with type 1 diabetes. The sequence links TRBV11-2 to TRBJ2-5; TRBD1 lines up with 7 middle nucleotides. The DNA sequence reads TGTGCCAGCACCCGGGACAGACAAGAGACCCAGTACTTC. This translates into CASTRDRQETQYF.